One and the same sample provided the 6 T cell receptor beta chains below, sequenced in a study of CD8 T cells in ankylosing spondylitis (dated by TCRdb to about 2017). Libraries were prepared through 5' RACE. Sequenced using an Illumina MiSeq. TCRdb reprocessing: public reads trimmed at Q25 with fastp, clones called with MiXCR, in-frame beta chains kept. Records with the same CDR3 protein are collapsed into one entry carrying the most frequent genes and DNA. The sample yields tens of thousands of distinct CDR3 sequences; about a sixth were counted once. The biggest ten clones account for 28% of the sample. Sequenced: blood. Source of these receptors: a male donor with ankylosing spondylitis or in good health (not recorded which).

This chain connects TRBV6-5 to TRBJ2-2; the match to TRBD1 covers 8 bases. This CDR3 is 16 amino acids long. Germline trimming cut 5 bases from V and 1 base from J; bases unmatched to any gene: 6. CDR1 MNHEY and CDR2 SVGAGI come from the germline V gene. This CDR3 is CASSNHRGWNTGELFF. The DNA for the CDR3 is TGTGCCAGCAGTAACCACAGGGGGTGGAACACCGGGGAGCTGTTTTTT.

CDR3 in amino acids: CSVEKQMNTEAFF. The CDR3 DNA reads as TGCAGCGTTGAGAAGCAGATGAACACTGAAGCTTTCTTT. The genes are TRBV29-1 and TRBJ1-1; D remains unclear. Germline V lookup: CDR1 SQVTM, CDR2 ANQGSEA. CDR3 length: 13 residues. Between the trimmed V and J ends, which lost 3 bases and 0 bases, there was a span of 8 bases.

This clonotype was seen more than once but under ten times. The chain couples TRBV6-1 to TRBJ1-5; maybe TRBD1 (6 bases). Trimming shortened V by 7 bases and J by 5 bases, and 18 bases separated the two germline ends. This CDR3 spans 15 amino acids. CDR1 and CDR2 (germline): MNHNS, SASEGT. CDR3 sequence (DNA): TGTGCCAGCACCTCAAGGGCCAGGGGATATCAGCCCCAGCATTTT. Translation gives CASTSRARGYQPQHF.

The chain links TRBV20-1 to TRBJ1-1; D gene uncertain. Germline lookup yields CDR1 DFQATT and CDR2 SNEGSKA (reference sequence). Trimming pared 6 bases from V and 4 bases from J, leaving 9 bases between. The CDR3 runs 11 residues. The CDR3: CSAARGTEAFF. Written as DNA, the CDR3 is TGCAGTGCCGCCCGGGGCACTGAAGCTTTCTTT.

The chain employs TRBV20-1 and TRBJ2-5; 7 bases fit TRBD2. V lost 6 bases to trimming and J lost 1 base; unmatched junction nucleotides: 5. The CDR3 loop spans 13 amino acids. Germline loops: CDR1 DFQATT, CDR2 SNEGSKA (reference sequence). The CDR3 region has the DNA TGCAGTGCCTCGGGACTACTCCAAGAGACCCAGTACTTC. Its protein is CSASGLLQETQYF.

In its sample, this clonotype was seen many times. CDR3 amino acids: CASRANSDSYEQYF. CDR3 in DNA: TGCGCCAGCAGGGCTAACAGCGACTCCTACGAGCAGTACTTC. The chain employs TRBV5-1 and TRBJ2-7; D gene unclear. The ends were cut back, 5 bases at V and 0 bases at J, with 12 bases in the middle. The CDR3 has 14 amino acids. CDR1 and CDR2 from the germline V gene are SGHRS and YFSETQ.